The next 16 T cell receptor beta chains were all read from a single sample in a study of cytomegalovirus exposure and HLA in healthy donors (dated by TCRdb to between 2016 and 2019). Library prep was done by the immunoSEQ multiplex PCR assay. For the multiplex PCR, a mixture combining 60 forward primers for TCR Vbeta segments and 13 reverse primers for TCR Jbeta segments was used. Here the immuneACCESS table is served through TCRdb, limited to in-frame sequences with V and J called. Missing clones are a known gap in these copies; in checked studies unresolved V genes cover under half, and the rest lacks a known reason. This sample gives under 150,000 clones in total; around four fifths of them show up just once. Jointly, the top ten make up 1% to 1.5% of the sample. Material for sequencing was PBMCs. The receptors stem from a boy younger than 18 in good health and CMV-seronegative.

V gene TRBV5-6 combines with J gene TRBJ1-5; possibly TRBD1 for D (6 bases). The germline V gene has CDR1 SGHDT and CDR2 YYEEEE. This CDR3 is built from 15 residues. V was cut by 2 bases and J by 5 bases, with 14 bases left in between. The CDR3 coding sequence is TGTGCCAGCAGCTTAATGGGGGCGCGGGATCAGCCCCAGCATTTT. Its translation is CASSLMGARDQPQHF.

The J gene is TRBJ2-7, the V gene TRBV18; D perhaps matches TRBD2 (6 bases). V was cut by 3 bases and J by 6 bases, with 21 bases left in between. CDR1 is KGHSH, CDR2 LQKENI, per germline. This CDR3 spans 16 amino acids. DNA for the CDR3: TGTGCCAGCTCACCGTCAGGAGGGTACAGACCTACCGAGCAGTACTTC. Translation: CASSPSGGYRPTEQYF.

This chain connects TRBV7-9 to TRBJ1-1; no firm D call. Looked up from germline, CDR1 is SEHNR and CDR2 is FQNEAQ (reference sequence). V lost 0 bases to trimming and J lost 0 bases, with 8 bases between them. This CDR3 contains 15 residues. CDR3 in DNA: TGTGCCAGCAGCTTAGCGGGCAGTATGAACACTGAAGCTTTCTTT. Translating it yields CASSLAGSMNTEAFF.

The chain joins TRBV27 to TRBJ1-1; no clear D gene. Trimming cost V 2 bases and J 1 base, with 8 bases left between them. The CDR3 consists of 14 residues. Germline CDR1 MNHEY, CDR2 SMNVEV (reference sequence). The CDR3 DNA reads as TGTGCCAGCAGTTTAAGCCAGGCGAACACTGAAGCTTTCTTT. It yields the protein CASSLSQANTEAFF.

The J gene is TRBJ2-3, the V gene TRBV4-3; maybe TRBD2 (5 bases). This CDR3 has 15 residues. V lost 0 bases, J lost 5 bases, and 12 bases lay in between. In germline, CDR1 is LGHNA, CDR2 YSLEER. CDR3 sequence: CASSQEQRPQDTQYF. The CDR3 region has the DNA TGCGCCAGCAGCCAAGAGCAGCGGCCCCAAGATACGCAGTATTTT.

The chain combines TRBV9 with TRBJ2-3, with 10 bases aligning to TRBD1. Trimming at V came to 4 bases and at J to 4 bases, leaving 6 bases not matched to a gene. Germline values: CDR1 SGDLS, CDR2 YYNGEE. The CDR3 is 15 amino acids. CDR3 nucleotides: TGTGCCAGCAGCCCCTCGGACAGGGGGGCAGATACGCAGTATTTT. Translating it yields CASSPSDRGADTQYF.

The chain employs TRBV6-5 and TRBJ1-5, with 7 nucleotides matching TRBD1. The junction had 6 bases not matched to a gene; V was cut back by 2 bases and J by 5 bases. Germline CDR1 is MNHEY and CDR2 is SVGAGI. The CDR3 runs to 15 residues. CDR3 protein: CASSYTTGTDQPQHF. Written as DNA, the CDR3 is TGTGCCAGCAGTTACACGACCGGGACAGATCAGCCCCAGCATTTT.

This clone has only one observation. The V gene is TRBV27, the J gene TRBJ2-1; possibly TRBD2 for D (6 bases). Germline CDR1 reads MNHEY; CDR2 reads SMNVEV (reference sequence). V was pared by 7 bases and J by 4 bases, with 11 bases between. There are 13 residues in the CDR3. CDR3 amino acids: CASKVAGYNEQFF. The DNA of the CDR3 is TGTGCCAGCAAGGTTGCGGGGTACAATGAGCAGTTCTTC.

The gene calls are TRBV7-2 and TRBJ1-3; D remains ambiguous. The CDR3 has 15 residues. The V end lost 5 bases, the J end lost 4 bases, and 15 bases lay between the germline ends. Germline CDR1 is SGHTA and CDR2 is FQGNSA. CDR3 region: CASSPSREVGNTIYF. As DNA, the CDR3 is TGTGCCAGCAGCCCCTCTAGGGAGGTGGGAAACACCATATATTTT. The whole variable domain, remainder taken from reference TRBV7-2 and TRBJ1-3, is GAGVSQSPSNKVTEKGKDVELRCDPISGHTALYWYRQSLGQGLEFLIYFQGNSAPDKSGLPSDRFSAERTGGSVSTLTIQRTQQEDSAVYLCASSPSREVGNTIYFGEGSWLTVV.

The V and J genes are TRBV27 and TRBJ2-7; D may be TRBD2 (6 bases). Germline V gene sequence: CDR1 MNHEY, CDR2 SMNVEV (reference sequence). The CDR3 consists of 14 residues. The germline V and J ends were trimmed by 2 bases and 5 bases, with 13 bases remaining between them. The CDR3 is CASSLRGNLDEQYF. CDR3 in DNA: TGTGCCAGCAGTTTACGGGGGAATTTAGACGAGCAGTACTTC.

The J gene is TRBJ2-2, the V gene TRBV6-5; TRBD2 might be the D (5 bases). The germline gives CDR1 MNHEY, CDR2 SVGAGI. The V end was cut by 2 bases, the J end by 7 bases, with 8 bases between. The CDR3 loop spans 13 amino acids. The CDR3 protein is CASSYRGSGELFF. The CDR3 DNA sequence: TGTGCCAGCAGTTACCGGGGAAGCGGGGAGCTGTTTTTT.

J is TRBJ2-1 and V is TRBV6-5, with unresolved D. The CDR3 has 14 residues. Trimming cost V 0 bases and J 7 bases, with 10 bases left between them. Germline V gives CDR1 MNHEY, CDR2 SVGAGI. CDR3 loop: CASSYSRSWNEQFF. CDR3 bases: TGTGCCAGCAGTTACTCCCGTAGCTGGAATGAGCAGTTCTTC.

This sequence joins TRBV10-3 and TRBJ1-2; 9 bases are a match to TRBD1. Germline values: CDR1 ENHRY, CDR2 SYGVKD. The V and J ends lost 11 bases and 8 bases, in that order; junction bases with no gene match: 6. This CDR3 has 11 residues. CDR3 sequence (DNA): TGTGCCTCGGGACAGGGTGACGGCTACACCTTC. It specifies CASGQGDGYTF.

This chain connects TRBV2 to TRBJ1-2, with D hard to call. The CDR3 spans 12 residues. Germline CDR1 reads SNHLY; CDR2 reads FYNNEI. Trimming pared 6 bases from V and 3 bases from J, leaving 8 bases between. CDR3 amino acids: CASRKGDYGYTF. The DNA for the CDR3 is TGTGCCAGCAGGAAGGGAGACTATGGCTACACCTTC.

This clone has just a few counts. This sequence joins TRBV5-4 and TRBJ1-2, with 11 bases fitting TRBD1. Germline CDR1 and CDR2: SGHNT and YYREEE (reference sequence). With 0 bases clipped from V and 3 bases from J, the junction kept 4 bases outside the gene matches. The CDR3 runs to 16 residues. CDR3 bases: TGTGCCAGCAGCTTGGGGGGACAGGGGGGATACTATGGCTACACCTTC. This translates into CASSLGGQGGYYGYTF.

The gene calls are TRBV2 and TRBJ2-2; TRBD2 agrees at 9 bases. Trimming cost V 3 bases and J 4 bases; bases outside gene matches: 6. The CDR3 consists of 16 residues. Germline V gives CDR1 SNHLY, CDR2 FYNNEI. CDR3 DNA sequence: TGTGCCAGCAGTGATTTGGTTAGCGGGGGCACCGGGGAGCTGTTTTTT. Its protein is CASSDLVSGGTGELFF.